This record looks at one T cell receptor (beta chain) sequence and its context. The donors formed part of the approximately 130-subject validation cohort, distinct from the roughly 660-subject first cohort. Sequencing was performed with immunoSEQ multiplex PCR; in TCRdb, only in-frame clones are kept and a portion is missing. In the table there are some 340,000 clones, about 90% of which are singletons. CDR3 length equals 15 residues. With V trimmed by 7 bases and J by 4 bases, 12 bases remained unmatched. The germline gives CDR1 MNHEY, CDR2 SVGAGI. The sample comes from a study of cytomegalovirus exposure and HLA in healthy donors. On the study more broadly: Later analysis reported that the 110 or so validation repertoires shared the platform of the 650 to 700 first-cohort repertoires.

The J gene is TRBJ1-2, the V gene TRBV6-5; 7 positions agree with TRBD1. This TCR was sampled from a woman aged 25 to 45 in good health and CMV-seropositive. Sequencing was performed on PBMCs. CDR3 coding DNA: TGTGCCAGCAAGACCGGGGACAGCGTGGTCTATGGCTACACCTTC. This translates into CASKTGDSVVYGYTF.